This TCR beta chain was profiled in a study of control samples from healthy donors and cancer patients (dated by TCRdb to about 2020). With respect to this clone: The antigen this receptor binds is unknown. Per-base quality was not reported, and no clone a single base away is much larger than it.

Library preparation employed the immunoSEQ multiplex PCR assay. What TCRdb holds here is the immuneACCESS table cut down to in-frame rearrangements. Part of the clones is not present; checked against another copy, under half of the missing clones reflect an unresolved V gene, and the others are unexplained. Here the sample has some 82,000 clones; 84% occur a single time. The ten largest clones represent around 10% of the sample. From the germline V gene (reference sequence), CDR1 is LGHDT and CDR2 is YNNKEL. The CDR3 measures 14 amino acids from cysteine to phenylalanine. Solely the CDR3 DNA is kept, with 42 bases framed from the first base. Trimming takes 2 bases from V and 6 bases from J, and the germline ends sit 11 bases apart.

The specimen was PBMCs. The sequence derives from a man in his 60s with head and neck cancer. Here the chain combines TRBV3-1 (or the pseudogene TRBV3-2) and TRBJ1-5; the D gene is perhaps TRBD1, on 5 matching bases. The CDR3 reads CASSQRGAGQPQHF. The sequence in DNA is TGTGCCAGCAGCCAACGAGGGGCAGGTCAGCCCCAGCATTTT.